A selection of T cell receptor beta chains follows, all from one sample in a study of blood T cell repertoires in COVID-19. Produced via immunoSEQ multiplex PCR; TCRdb's table is partial and in-frame only. The repertoire holds about 150,000 clones, with 70% to 90% as singletons. The sample comprised peripheral blood. These receptors came from an older woman with COVID-19, enrolled during active disease. CDR3s leave out the opening cysteine and the closing phenylalanine or tryptophan.

V,CDR3
TRBV14,ASSPWDRNYGYT
TRBV7-3,ASSLGQGETQY
TRBV30,ASRQGGNTEAF
TRBV18,ASSQGKDTEAF
TRBV29-1,SINRADTQY
TRBV7-3,ASSLYRDTDTQY
TRBV6-5,ASRPSGGNYYGYT
TRBV10-3,AISDPGQGNTEAF
TRBV6-2/TRBV6-3,ASSTGTGGDYSYT
TRBV7-9,ASSNRGRLEKLF
TRBV19,ASSMYSQETQY
TRBV7-8,ASSPRIERNTEAF
TRBV7-9,ASSPGGQGGQPQH
TRBV6-1,ASSEYYTEAF